These T cell receptor beta chains were read from a single sample in a study of cytomegalovirus exposure and HLA in healthy donors. The repertoire was sequenced with immunoSEQ multiplex PCR; TCRdb's copy has only in-frame clones and lacks some. This sample carries some 130,000 clones, 85% to 90% of them seen once, and the ten largest clones take about 2.7%. The sequencing input was PBMCs. These receptors were collected from a man aged 18 to 29 in good health and CMV-seronegative. The CDR3 runs from the conserved cysteine through the conserved F or W. D genes are given only for firm matches. Some rows mark clone size as missing; the rest say once, few, many or name a class of expanded clone.

>.|.|TRBV5-1|TRBJ2-2|15
TGCGCCAGCAGCTTGAGGGGGAGAGGTACCGGGGAGCTGTTTTTT
CASSLRGRGTGELFF
>once|.|TRBV5-4|TRBJ2-3|13
TGTGCCAGCAGCGGGCAGGGCACAGATACGCAGTATTTT
CASSGQGTDTQYF
>.|.|TRBV10-3|TRBJ1-4|13
TGTGCCATTACAGGGAGCACTAATGAAAAACTGTTTTTT
CAITGSTNEKLFF
>.|.|TRBV6-5|TRBJ1-2|14
TGTGCCAGCAGTTACTCGGGGGGGCGGTATGGCTACACCTTC
CASSYSGGRYGYTF
>.|TRBD2|TRBV27|TRBJ2-7|17
TGTGCCAGCAGTTCGGGACTAGCGGGAGCCACGGCCTACGAGCAGTACTTC
CASSSGLAGATAYEQYF
>.|.|TRBV4-1|TRBJ2-3|15
TGCGCCAGCAGCCAGAGAGAGGGGGTCACAGATACGCAGTATTTT
CASSQREGVTDTQYF
>once|TRBD1|TRBV6-6|TRBJ2-2|14
TGTGCCACCCTCGGGACAGCGAACACCGGGGAGCTGTTTTTT
CATLGTANTGELFF
>.|TRBD1|TRBV2|TRBJ2-2|14
TGTGCCAGTAGAGGGACAGGGGGACACGGGGAGCTGTTTTTT
CASRGTGGHGELFF
>.|TRBD1|TRBV28|TRBJ1-3|16
TGTGCCAGCAGTTCTACAGGGGAGTCATCTGGAAACACCATATATTTT
CASSSTGESSGNTIYF
>.|.|TRBV11-3|TRBJ1-1|13
TGTGCCAGCTCTCGTCCTGGCAGCACTGAAGCTTTCTTT
CASSRPGSTEAFF
>.|TRBD1|TRBV5-1|TRBJ1-5|13
TGCGCCAGCAGCCCAGGGGGCGGTCAGCCCCAGCATTTT
CASSPGGGQPQHF
>.|.|TRBV6-5|TRBJ2-3|15
TGTGCCAGCGCAAGGACGGACAGCCCCACAGATACGCAGTATTTT
CASARTDSPTDTQYF
>.|.|TRBV28|TRBJ2-7|17
TGTGCCAGCAGTTTAGTCGCAGGTAGATCTACGTCCTACGAGCAGTACTTC
CASSLVAGRSTSYEQYF
>once|.|TRBV7-2|TRBJ1-2|13
TGTGCCAGCAGCCTCGGGAGGAACTATGGCTACACCTTC
CASSLGRNYGYTF
>once|TRBD1|TRBV18|TRBJ2-1|15
TGTGCCAGCTCCCCAGGACAGGACTCCTACAATGAGCAGTTCTTC
CASSPGQDSYNEQFF
>.|TRBD1|TRBV15|TRBJ2-1|18
TGTGCCACCAGCAGACGACCCTGGACAGGGGGGTCCTACAATGAGCAGTTCTTC
CATSRRPWTGGSYNEQFF
>.|.|TRBV27|TRBJ1-5|14
TGTGCCAGCAGGACAGCTGATAGCAATCAGCCCCAGCATTTT
CASRTADSNQPQHF
>.|TRBD1|TRBV5-1|TRBJ1-2|15
TGCGCCAGCAGCATGGGACAGGGCGGGCACTATGGCTACACCTTC
CASSMGQGGHYGYTF
>.|TRBD2|TRBV5-1|TRBJ2-7|19
TGCGCCAGCAGCACTTGGACTAGCGGGGGCCCAAGGACGGCCTACGAGCAGTACTTC
CASSTWTSGGPRTAYEQYF
>few|.|TRBV19|TRBJ1-3|14
TGTGCCAGTAGTATGGGGACTACTGGAAACACCATATATTTT
CASSMGTTGNTIYF
>once|.|TRBV7-9|TRBJ1-6|16
TGTGCCAGCAGCACCGACAGCAGCTCCTATAATTCACCCCTCCACTTT
CASSTDSSSYNSPLHF
>.|.|TRBV7-9|TRBJ2-1|12
TGTGCCAGCACCGCAGGGGACAATGAGCAGTTCTTC
CASTAGDNEQFF
>once|TRBD2|TRBV5-1|TRBJ2-1|16
TGCGCCAGCAGCAGGGGACTAGCGGACTTATACAATGAGCAGTTCTTC
CASSRGLADLYNEQFF
>.|TRBD1|TRBV5-4|TRBJ1-1|16
TGTGCCAGCAGCTATATTAGTCCGACAGGGGTTACTGAAGCTTTCTTT
CASSYISPTGVTEAFF
>.|.|TRBV6-5|TRBJ1-1|11
TGTGCCGCCCTAGATGGCACTGAAGCTTTCTTT
CAALDGTEAFF
>.|.|TRBV28|TRBJ2-7|15
TGTGCCAGCAGTTTTAGAGGTCAGAATTACTACGAGCAGTACTTC
CASSFRGQNYYEQYF
>.|.|TRBV11-3|TRBJ1-1|13
TGTGCCAGCAGCTTAAACCGGGACACGAGGGCTTTCTTT
CASSLNRDTRAFF
>.|.|TRBV4-3|TRBJ2-1|15
TGCGCCAGCAGCCAAGGGGCCCCGGAGGTAAATGAGCAGTTCTTC
CASSQGAPEVNEQFF
>.|.|TRBV6-1|TRBJ1-5|13
TGTGCCAGCAATTTGGGAGAGTCTCAGCCCCAGCATTTT
CASNLGESQPQHF
>.|.|TRBV7-2|TRBJ2-7|15
TGTGCCAGCAGCTTAGCGGCCGGGGTAGGCTACGAGCAGTACTTC
CASSLAAGVGYEQYF
>.|.|TRBV19|TRBJ2-7|14
TGTGCCAGTAAGGGACATATTGGGGATTACGAGCAGTACTTC
CASKGHIGDYEQYF
>.|TRBD2|TRBV7-9|TRBJ2-5|16
TGTGCCAGCAGCACCTATAGCGGGAGGATAAGGGAGACCCAGTACTTC
CASSTYSGRIRETQYF
>.|.|TRBV2|TRBJ1-1|15
TGTGCCAGCAGCAAACTTCTAGGGGGGAACACTGAAGCTTTCTTT
CASSKLLGGNTEAFF
>.|TRBD1|TRBV28|TRBJ1-5|15
TGTGCCAGCAGTTTCTCAGGACAGGGACCTCAGCCCCAGCATTTT
CASSFSGQGPQPQHF
>.|TRBD2|TRBV2|TRBJ2-5|16
TGTGCCAGCAACGGAGAGTCGAGGGACTATAAAGAGACCCAGTACTTC
CASNGESRDYKETQYF
>.|.|TRBV5-1|TRBJ1-1|13
TGCGCCAGCAGCGGATCCCAGGGATCTGAAGCTTTCTTT
CASSGSQGSEAFF
>.|.|TRBV10-3|TRBJ2-1|11
TGTGCCACGACGGTGCGGGATGAGCAGTTCTTC
CATTVRDEQFF
>.|.|TRBV4-2|TRBJ1-5|16
TGTGCCAGCAGCCAAGGTCAGGGAGGTCGCAATCAGCCCCAGCATTTT
CASSQGQGGRNQPQHF
>.|TRBD1|TRBV28|TRBJ2-7|15
TGTGCCAGCAGTACAGGGGGCCCCTCCAAATACGAGCAGTACTTC
CASSTGGPSKYEQYF
>once|TRBD1|TRBV6-6|TRBJ1-4|16
TGTGCCAGCAGTCCTCGGGGGACAGGGGTGGGCGAAAAACTGTTTTTT
CASSPRGTGVGEKLFF
>.|TRBD2|TRBV6-4|TRBJ2-1|19
TGTGCCAGCAGTCAGACTAGCGGGAGATACGACGGATCCTACAATGAGCAGTTCTTC
CASSQTSGRYDGSYNEQFF
>.|.|TRBV6-6|TRBJ2-7|14
TGTGCCAGCAGCTACTCGGGCAGTTCTTTTGGGCAGTACTTC
CASSYSGSSFGQYF
>.|TRBD2|TRBV6-5|TRBJ2-1|14
TGTGCCAGCAGTGCTAGCGGGGACTACAATGAGCAGTTCTTC
CASSASGDYNEQFF
>.|TRBD1|TRBV9|TRBJ1-1|14
TGTGCCAGCAGCAGACAGGGCGCGAACACTGAAGCTTTCTTT
CASSRQGANTEAFF
>.|.|TRBV27|TRBJ2-2|15
TGTGCCAGCAGTTTTTGGGGGGTAGACACCGGGGAGCTGTTTTTT
CASSFWGVDTGELFF
>.|TRBD2|TRBV7-2|TRBJ2-1|16
TGTGCCAGCAGCTTAGGCAGCGGGGGGGGTTACAATGAGCAGTTCTTC
CASSLGSGGGYNEQFF
>.|TRBD1|TRBV4-1|TRBJ2-3|16
TGCGCCAGCAGCTCACAGGGGGCGCTTGGCACAGATACGCAGTATTTT
CASSSQGALGTDTQYF
>few|TRBD2|TRBV30|TRBJ2-3|16
TGTGCCTGGAGGGGACTAGCGGGATCTGGAGCAGATACGCAGTATTTT
CAWRGLAGSGADTQYF
>.|.|TRBV6-5|TRBJ2-1|14
TGTGCCAGCAGTCCAATGGGACTTTACAATGAGCAGTTCTTC
CASSPMGLYNEQFF
>.|.|TRBV29-1|TRBJ2-2|15
TGCAGCGTTAGGGGCCGGCGGGGAAACACCGGGGAGCTGTTTTTT
CSVRGRRGNTGELFF
>.|.|TRBV27|TRBJ2-7|13
TGTGCCAGCAGTTTCAGGGTCTCCTACGAGCAGTACTTC
CASSFRVSYEQYF